These 26 T cell receptor beta chains were sequenced from one sample in a study of T cell repertoires in aging, cancer and after chemotherapy (dated by TCRdb to between 2017 and 2020). TCR beta rearrangements were amplified from genomic DNA isolated from peripheral blood, not from sorted cells or RNA. These reads were obtained on an Illumina MiSeq. Rearranged TRB sequences spanning V, D and J segments were amplified by multiplex touch-down PCR using a mixed TRB-A/B primer pool. The public reads were reprocessed in TCRdb via fastp at Q25 and MiXCR, keeping in-frame beta chains. Merged by CDR3 protein, the rows form single entries marked with the most common genes and DNA. The sample yields 4,000 to 4,500 distinct CDR3 sequences; roughly 26% were counted once. The ten largest clones take up about 14% of the sample. The sequenced material came from blood. These receptors all come from a human donor with a solid tumor.

By sample fraction, this clonotype is medium-sized. V and J are TRBV10-3 and TRBJ2-2; the D is unclear. CDR1 is ENHRY, CDR2 SYGVKD, per germline. V lost 5 bases to trimming and J lost 0 bases, with 4 bases between them. This CDR3 contains 13 residues. CDR3 protein: CAISTANTGELFF. DNA for the CDR3: TGTGCCATCAGTACCGCGAACACCGGGGAGCTGTTTTTT.

Judged by abundance, this clonotype is medium-sized (0.01 to 0.1%). The chain joins TRBV19 to TRBJ2-7, with a weak D call TRBD2 (5 bases). V lost 9 bases and J lost 4, with 19 bases in between. CDR1 and CDR2 from the germline V gene are LNHDA and SQIVND (reference sequence). The CDR3 extends over 14 amino acids. The CDR3, as DNA: TGTGCCAGCTCCCTCACTTGGCCGGGATACGAGCAGTACTTC. It yields the protein CASSLTWPGYEQYF. Drawing the rest from reference TRBV19 and TRBJ2-7, the complete variable domain is DGGITQSPKYLFRKEGQNVTLSCEQNLNHDAMYWYRQDPGQGLRLIYYSQIVNDFQKGDIAEGYSVSREKKESFPLTVTSAQKNPTAFYLCASSLTWPGYEQYFGPGTRLTVT.

CDR3 nucleotides: TGCAGCGCCATGCCGGGACTAGCGGGAGAAACAGATACGCAGTATTTT. Protein sequence: CSAMPGLAGETDTQYF. V and J are TRBV29-1 and TRBJ2-3; TRBD2 agrees at 14 bases. Germline values: CDR1 SQVTM, CDR2 ANQGSEA. This CDR3 has 16 residues. V dropped 7 bases and J dropped 3; count of bases not matched to a gene: 9.

By share, this clonotype ranks as medium-sized. V is TRBV6-5 and J is TRBJ1-6; D is ambiguous. The CDR3 is 14 residues long. V dropped 4 bases and J dropped 2 bases, with 6 bases sitting between them. Germline-derived CDR1 and CDR2 are MNHEY and SVGAGI. The CDR3 is CASSLSAYNSPLHF. The CDR3 DNA reads as TGTGCCAGCAGTTTATCTGCCTATAATTCACCCCTCCACTTT.

Within the sample, this clonotype is medium-sized. This chain joins TRBV11-1 and TRBJ1-3; D is perhaps TRBD1 (6 bases). The CDR3 consists of 15 residues. The germline CDR1 and CDR2 sequences are SGHAT and FQDESV (reference sequence). V was shortened by 5 bases and J by 4 bases, with 15 bases between the two germline ends. The CDR3 here is CASSGRGARGNTIYF. CDR3 coding DNA: TGTGCCAGCAGCGGTCGGGGGGCGCGAGGAAACACCATATATTTT.

As for this clonotype: Sequence at one end of the junction differs from germline and may be a read error. The chain recombines TRBV5-1 with TRBJ2-6; D is possibly TRBD1 (5 bases). CDR1 SGHRS and CDR2 YFSETQ come from the germline V gene. CDR3 length equals 16 residues. CDR3 DNA sequence: TGCGCCAGCAGCATCGTATCGGGCTCTGGGGCCACCGTCCTGACTTTC. Translated, it gives CASSIVSGSGATVLTF.

Points on this clonotype: A much bigger clone sits one base away, suggesting this may be a read error. The V call is TRBV12-3 or TRBV12-4, the J call TRBJ2-1; tentatively, D is TRBD2 (5 bases). V was clipped by 7 bases and J by 6 bases, with 13 bases between them. This CDR3 has 13 amino acids. The CDR3 region is CASTPPGCNEQFF. The CDR3 DNA follows: TGTGCCAGCACTCCGCCGGGGTGCAATGAGCAGTTCTTC.

This chain links TRBV20-1 with TRBJ2-1; 7 bases match TRBD2. In germline, CDR1 is DFQATT, CDR2 SNEGSKA (reference sequence). The CDR3 runs 18 residues. With V trimmed by 6 bases and J by 1 base, 18 bases remained unmatched. Here the CDR3 reads CSARGILSLAVSYNEQFF. The CDR3 coding sequence is TGCAGTGCCCGAGGTATTCTCAGTCTAGCGGTTTCCTACAATGAGCAGTTCTTC.

The rearrangement uses TRBV14 and TRBJ1-4, with TRBD1 matching over 7 bases. V shed 4 bases and J 4 bases; nucleotides not matched to a gene: 3. The germline V gene encodes CDR1 SGHDN and CDR2 FVKESK. CDR3 size: 14 residues. The CDR3 nucleotides are TGTGCCAGCAGCCTGCAGGGGGATAATGAAAAACTGTTTTTT. It specifies CASSLQGDNEKLFF.

This clonotype is classed as medium-sized. J is TRBJ2-4 and V is TRBV19; 7 bases map to TRBD1. From germline, CDR1 is LNHDA and CDR2 SQIVND (reference sequence). The CDR3 covers 15 residues. Trimming removed 7 bases from V and 9 bases from J; junction bases left unmatched: 15. For the CDR3, the DNA is TGTGCCAGTACCCCCGTAAGGGGGCTCGTGGGCATTCAGTACTTC. It is translated as CASTPVRGLVGIQYF.

This clonotype is labeled medium-sized (0.01 to 0.1%). The genes are TRBV19 and TRBJ2-5; the D gene is possibly TRBD1 (6 bases). Germline V CDR1 and CDR2: LNHDA, SQIVND (reference sequence). Trimming removed 3 bases at V and 5 bases at J, with 13 bases between. This CDR3 is built from 14 residues. In DNA, the CDR3 is TGTGCCAGTAGTATCTCCAGGGGAAGGGAGACCCAGTACTTC. Residues: CASSISRGRETQYF.

This clonotype has more than one count but fewer than ten. The CDR3 nucleotides read TGTGCCAGCTCAGCCTTAACAGGGGGAGCGGGCTACACCTTC. Protein product: CASSALTGGAGYTF. The chain combines TRBV18 with TRBJ1-2; 8 bases are shared with TRBD1. This CDR3 has 14 amino acids. With V trimmed by 5 bases and J by 8 bases, 10 bases remained unmatched. Germline lookup yields CDR1 KGHSH and CDR2 LQKENI.

The chain carries TRBV7-6 and TRBJ1-1, with a possible D match to TRBD1 (5 bases). CDR1 is SGHVS and CDR2 is FNYEAQ in the germline V gene. The V gene lost 3 bases and the J gene lost 0 bases, with 11 bases spanning the gap. This CDR3 contains 15 residues. CDR3 nucleotides: TGTGCCAGCAGCTTGGGGGTGGGCATGAACACTGAAGCTTTCTTT. This encodes CASSLGVGMNTEAFF.

The chain joins TRBV5-4 to TRBJ2-3; D is unresolved. CDR3 length: 13 amino acids. Between the trimmed V and J ends, which lost 4 bases and 0 bases, there was a span of 6 bases. The germline V gene encodes CDR1 SGHNT and CDR2 YYREEE (reference sequence). The chain's CDR3 is CASSAGSTDTQYF. The CDR3 nucleotides are TGTGCCAGCAGCGCCGGAAGCACAGATACGCAGTATTTT.

By share, this clonotype counts as medium-sized (0.01 to 0.1%). The chain recombines TRBV5-4 with TRBJ1-3; possibly TRBD1 for D (5 bases). With 2 bases removed from V and 2 bases from J, the gap between germline ends came to 14 bases. The CDR3 consists of 16 residues. Germline V gene lookup returns CDR1 SGHNT and CDR2 YYREEE (reference sequence). In nucleotides, the CDR3 is TGTGCCAGCAGCTTCAGCGGGGGTATCGCTGGAAACACCATATATTTT. Translated: CASSFSGGIAGNTIYF.

This clonotype turned up a few times. The chain recombines TRBV20-1 with TRBJ2-3; 9 bases match TRBD1. Germline values: CDR1 DFQATT, CDR2 SNEGSKA (reference sequence). CDR3 length: 17 residues. Germline trimming cut 0 bases from V and 2 bases from J; bases unmatched to any gene: 9. In nucleotides, the CDR3 is TGCAGTGCTAGAGATGTTGTAGGACAGGGGCCCACAGATACGCAGTATTTT. Its protein is CSARDVVGQGPTDTQYF.

As regards this clonotype: This may come from a read error, since a much larger clone is one base off. The chain combines TRBV7-4 with TRBJ2-3; D is uncertain. Germline CDR1 is SGHVT and CDR2 is SQSDAQ. The V end lost 4 bases, the J end lost 0 bases, and 14 bases lay between the germline ends. This CDR3 region has 16 residues. For the CDR3, the DNA is TGTGCCAGCAGCTCCAACAACACAACTAGCACAGATACGCAGTATTTT. Translating gives CASSSNNTTSTDTQYF.

This sequence joins TRBV20-1 and TRBJ1-2; D is unclear. V lost 1 base to trimming and J lost 4 bases, with 7 bases between them. This CDR3 is 12 amino acids long. CDR1 and CDR2 (germline): DFQATT, SNEGSKA (reference sequence). The CDR3 coding sequence is TGCAGTGCTAGAGCAGGATTCTATGGCTACACCTTC. Protein sequence: CSARAGFYGYTF.

This clonotype is medium-sized. V usage is TRBV18 and J usage is TRBJ2-7; possible D gene TRBD1, 6 bases. Between the trimmed V and J ends, which lost 3 bases and 0 bases, there was a span of 15 bases. This CDR3 comprises 16 residues. Germline V gene lookup returns CDR1 KGHSH and CDR2 LQKENI. CDR3 bases: TGTGCCAGCTCACCGAAGCGACAGGAGCACTCCTACGAGCAGTACTTC. Translation gives CASSPKRQEHSYEQYF.

By its share, this clonotype is medium-sized. Sequence at one end of the junction differs from germline and may be a read error. The chain carries TRBV27 and TRBJ2-5; the match to TRBD2 covers 9 bases. Germline CDR1 MNHEY, CDR2 SMNVEV (reference sequence). This CDR3 region has 16 residues. This CDR3 reads CASSKGLAGPQGTQYF. CDR3 sequence (DNA): TGTGCCAGCAGTAAGGGGCTAGCGGGACCCCAAGGGACCCAGTACTTC.

The chain links TRBV15 to TRBJ2-5; 7 bases line up with TRBD2. J was trimmed by 4 bases and V by 0 bases; bases with no gene match: 8. The CDR3 loop spans 16 amino acids. The germline gives CDR1 LNHNV, CDR2 YYDKDF (reference sequence). The CDR3 sequence is CATSRDGGSGGETQYF. CDR3 sequence (DNA): TGTGCCACCAGCAGAGATGGCGGGAGTGGTGGAGAGACCCAGTACTTC.

The V call is TRBV7-9, the J call TRBJ2-2; D gene unclear. This CDR3 has 11 amino acids. V was clipped by 3 bases and J by 7 bases, with 3 bases between them. Germline V gene sequence: CDR1 SEHNR, CDR2 FQNEAQ (reference sequence). CDR3 in DNA: TGTGCCAGCAGCTTTGACGGGGAGCTGTTTTTT. The encoded protein is CASSFDGELFF.

This clonotype was recorded only once. The CDR3 DNA is TGTGCCATCAGTGAGTTTACGGGTATGAACACCGGGGAGCTGTTTTTT. This gives the protein CAISEFTGMNTGELFF. V is TRBV10-3 and J is TRBJ2-2; D gene unclear. This CDR3 region has 16 residues. V shed 1 base and J shed 1 base, with 10 bases lying between them. In germline, CDR1 is ENHRY, CDR2 SYGVKD.

The CDR3 region has the DNA TGTGCCAGCAGTTGGGAAGAGAACACTGAAGCTTTCTTT. Protein: CASSWEENTEAFF. This chain links TRBV12-3 or TRBV12-4 with TRBJ1-1, with D uncertain. CDR3 length: 13 residues. V dropped 4 bases and J dropped 1 base, with 7 bases sitting between them.

This clonotype is medium-sized within its sample. The chain joins TRBV7-6 to TRBJ1-3; D may be TRBD1 (5 bases). V lost 2 bases and J 1 base, leaving 12 bases between the germline ends. The CDR3 has 16 residues. Germline assignment: CDR1 SGHVS and CDR2 FNYEAQ. CDR3 DNA sequence: TGTGCCAGCAGCTTAAATTGGGGCACTTCTGGAAACACCATATATTTT. Translating gives CASSLNWGTSGNTIYF.

In its sample, this clonotype ranks as medium-sized. CDR3 sequence reads: CASSLRPPTGRDTGELFF. The CDR3 nucleotides are TGTGCCAGCAGCTTAAGGCCCCCCACAGGGAGGGACACCGGGGAGCTGTTTTTT. The chain joins TRBV7-6 to TRBJ2-2; perhaps TRBD2 as D (7 bases). The ends were cut back, 2 bases at V and 3 bases at J, with 19 bases in the middle. Germline V gene lookup returns CDR1 SGHVS and CDR2 FNYEAQ. The length of the CDR3 is 18 residues. The complete variable domain, with remaining parts taken from reference TRBV7-6 and TRBJ2-2, reads GAGVSQSPRYKVTKRGQDVALRCDPISGHVSLYWYRQALGQGPEFLTYFNYEAQQDKSGLPNDRFSAERPEGSISTLTIQRTEQRDSAMYRCASSLRPPTGRDTGELFFGEGSRLTVL.